What follows are 28 T cell receptor beta chains derived from one specimen sequenced in a study of PD-L1 blockade in urothelial cancer (dated by TCRdb to 2017 to 2019). In the paper's terms, the time point label means: pretreatment peripheral blood. Library method: the immunoSEQ multiplex PCR assay. TCRdb holds this immuneACCESS table with in-frame rearrangements only. Some clones are missing; in checked studies, unresolved V genes explain under half, and the rest has no known cause. Present in this sample are fewer than 65,000 clones, around nine tenths of which were seen just once. Clones ranked in the top ten supply roughly 15% of the sample. The source material was PBMCs, sampled around atezolizumab (anti-PD-L1) treatment. These TCRs come from a woman aged 55-70 years with urothelial cancer.

The rearrangement joins TRBV7-2 to TRBJ1-5; TRBD1 aligns across 8 bases. V shed 5 bases, J shed 7 bases, and the junction held 7 bases outside the gene matches. CDR1 is SGHTA and CDR2 is FQGNSA in the germline V gene. CDR3 length: 14 amino acids. CDR3 region: CASSRDRFEQPQHF. In DNA, the CDR3 is TGTGCCAGCAGCCGGGACAGGTTTGAGCAGCCCCAGCATTTT.

The rearrangement uses TRBV9 and TRBJ2-3; unclear D gene. Trimming removed 0 bases at V and 0 bases at J, with 11 bases between. The CDR3 runs to 16 residues. CDR1 is SGDLS and CDR2 is YYNGEE in the germline V gene. The CDR3 loop reads CASSVGAGMSTDTQYF. DNA of the CDR3: TGTGCCAGCAGCGTAGGGGCAGGCATGAGCACAGATACGCAGTATTTT.

This chain uses TRBV1 with TRBJ2-7; the D call of TRBD1 is as the table states it, not checked on the DNA. TRBV1 is a pseudogene segment. The CDR3 is 17 residues long. As DNA, the CDR3 is TGCACCAGCAGCCAATGGATGCCGGGACAGGGCCCGGACGAGCAGTACTTC. It codes for CTSSQWMPGQGPDEQYF.

V and J are TRBV6-6 and TRBJ1-5, with D possibly TRBD1 on 5 matching bases. Germline CDR1 and CDR2: MNHNY and SVGAGI (reference sequence). Trimming removed 2 bases at V and 6 bases at J, with 14 bases between. The CDR3 length is 15 residues. In nucleotides, the CDR3 is TGTGCCAGCAGTTACGGGGGGGGGAGAAGTCAGCCCCAGCATTTT. Translating it yields CASSYGGGRSQPQHF.

The V call is TRBV4-3, the J call TRBJ2-7; possible D gene TRBD2, 5 bases. Trimming took 0 bases from V and 3 from J, leaving 9 bases between them. Germline V gene sequence: CDR1 LGHNA, CDR2 YSLEER. The CDR3 contains 14 residues. CDR3 loop: CASSQETDYYEQYF. The CDR3 DNA reads as TGCGCCAGCAGCCAAGAAACAGACTACTACGAGCAGTACTTC.

The chain couples TRBV2 to TRBJ2-3; perhaps TRBD1 as D (6 bases). This CDR3 region has 13 residues. V lost 7 bases to trimming and J lost 8 bases, with 16 bases between them. Germline CDR1 and CDR2: SNHLY and FYNNEI. The CDR3 region has the DNA TGTGCCAGCACCACGGACAGAGTCATTACGCAGTATTTT. Its translation: CASTTDRVITQYF.

The chain has TRBV7-2 and TRBJ2-1; D might be TRBD2 (6 bases). Germline V lookup: CDR1 SGHTA, CDR2 FQGNSA. The germline V and J ends were trimmed by 2 bases and 9 bases, with 17 bases remaining between them. The length of the CDR3 is 15 residues. The CDR3 sequence is CASSLWAGTNGEQFF. The CDR3 bases are TGTGCCAGCAGCTTATGGGCGGGGACGAACGGTGAGCAGTTCTTC.

The chain employs TRBV19 and TRBJ1-2; D ambiguous. The CDR3 is 12 residues long. Trimming shortened V by 2 bases and J by 7 bases, and 8 bases separated the two germline ends. The germline gives CDR1 LNHDA, CDR2 SQIVND (reference sequence). The DNA of the CDR3 is TGTGCCAGTAGTATACCCCGGGTTGGCTACACCTTC. Protein: CASSIPRVGYTF.

V gene TRBV5-1 combines with J gene TRBJ1-1, with D possibly TRBD1 on 5 matching bases. Deletions cut 4 bases from V and 10 bases from J, with 17 bases between. CDR3 length: 13 residues. CDR1 and CDR2 from the germline V gene are SGHRS and YFSETQ. CDR3 loop: CASSPYGGEGAFF. CDR3 DNA: TGCGCCAGCAGCCCCTATGGGGGGGAGGGAGCTTTCTTT.

V and J are TRBV4-3 and TRBJ2-3, with D unclear. CDR3 size: 16 residues. The V gene's germline CDR1 is LGHNA and CDR2 YSLEER. The ends were cut back, 0 bases at V and 8 bases at J, with 18 bases in the middle. CDR3 in amino acids: CASSQDQVTAPGTQYF. CDR3 sequence (DNA): TGCGCCAGCAGCCAAGATCAAGTGACGGCCCCAGGTACGCAGTATTTT.

This clone was detected only once. The chain couples TRBV5-1 to TRBJ2-7, with D possibly being TRBD2 (5 bases). The V gene lost 0 bases and the J gene lost 4 bases, with 11 bases spanning the gap. Germline V gives CDR1 SGHRS, CDR2 YFSETQ. This CDR3 has 14 amino acids. The CDR3 DNA is TGCGCCAGCAGCTTGGCCTCATCGGGGTACGAGCAGTACTTC. This gives the protein CASSLASSGYEQYF.

The V gene is TRBV29-1, the J gene TRBJ2-7; TRBD1 aligns across 8 bases. With 6 bases clipped from V and 0 bases from J, the junction kept 7 bases outside the gene matches. This CDR3 comprises 14 residues. Germline-derived CDR1 and CDR2 are SQVTM and ANQGSEA. CDR3 in DNA: TGCAGCGTACAGGGGGGCTCAAGCTCCTACGAGCAGTACTTC. Its translation: CSVQGGSSSYEQYF.

This rearrangement joins TRBV7-9 to TRBJ1-1; 10 bases are shared with TRBD1. The trim removed 6 bases at V and 6 bases at J, leaving 10 bases unmatched. CDR1 SEHNR and CDR2 FQNEAQ come from the germline V gene (reference sequence). The CDR3 is 15 residues long. CDR3 bases: TGTGCCAGCAGTAAAATGACAGGGGGCTTTTCTGAAGCTTTCTTT. Its translation: CASSKMTGGFSEAFF.

The chain couples TRBV7-9 to TRBJ1-1; 11 positions match TRBD1. The CDR3 runs 16 residues. From germline, CDR1 is SEHNR and CDR2 FQNEAQ (reference sequence). Trimming took 2 bases from V and 4 from J; bases not matched to a gene: 6. Here the CDR3 reads CASSLKDRGRGTEAFF. In DNA, the CDR3 is TGTGCCAGCAGCTTAAAGGACAGGGGGCGCGGCACTGAAGCTTTCTTT.

The chain joins TRBV7-9 to TRBJ1-1, with D possibly TRBD1 on 5 matching bases. Germline V gene sequence: CDR1 SEHNR, CDR2 FQNEAQ (reference sequence). The CDR3 runs to 13 residues. The V end was cut by 5 bases, the J end by 3 bases, with 10 bases between. The CDR3 reads CASSVDRYTEAFF. In DNA form, the CDR3 reads TGTGCCAGCAGCGTAGACAGATACACTGAAGCTTTCTTT.

The chain couples TRBV5-4 to TRBJ1-2; 9 bases are shared with TRBD1. The CDR3 consists of 16 residues. Germline CDR1 is SGHNT and CDR2 is YYREEE (reference sequence). J was trimmed by 5 bases and V by 5 bases; bases with no gene match: 13. Here the CDR3 DNA reads TGTGCCAGCAGACATGAGGCCCTGGGACAGGGTTATGGCTACACCTTC. Protein product: CASRHEALGQGYGYTF.

This chain links TRBV9 with TRBJ2-2; D may be TRBD2 (6 bases). Per germline, CDR1 SGDLS and CDR2 YYNGEE. The CDR3 length is 14 residues. The V end lost 6 bases, the J end lost 1 base, and 10 bases lay between the germline ends. The CDR3 nucleotides read TGTGCCAGCACCCTGCGGGGGAACACCGGGGAGCTGTTTTTT. Protein: CASTLRGNTGELFF.

V is TRBV4-3 and J is TRBJ1-2; 8 bases agree with TRBD1. Germline assignment: CDR1 LGHNA and CDR2 YSLEER. The V and J ends lost 0 bases and 8 bases, in that order; junction bases with no gene match: 8. CDR3 length equals 15 residues. The CDR3 loop reads CASSQDRVRGLGYTF. CDR3 DNA: TGCGCCAGCAGCCAAGATCGCGTCAGGGGGCTCGGCTACACCTTC.

This clone was found once. The J gene is TRBJ2-2, the V gene TRBV7-2; perhaps TRBD1 as D (5 bases). Germline V lookup: CDR1 SGHTA, CDR2 FQGNSA. There are 13 residues in the CDR3. V gave up 5 bases and J gave up 7 bases, with 11 bases separating them. The chain's CDR3 is CASSRRQIGELFF. In DNA, the CDR3 is TGTGCCAGCAGCCGTCGACAGATCGGGGAGCTGTTTTTT.

The V gene is TRBV5-4, the J gene TRBJ2-7; tentatively, D is TRBD1 (6 bases). The CDR3 runs 13 residues. V lost 4 bases and J lost 0, with 8 bases in between. In germline, CDR1 is SGHNT, CDR2 YYREEE (reference sequence). The CDR3 nucleotides are TGTGCCAGCAGCAGACAGGACTCCTACGAGCAGTACTTC. Translated, it gives CASSRQDSYEQYF.

This chain joins TRBV7-8 and TRBJ1-1; D remains unclear. The CDR3 contains 13 residues. The germline V gene has CDR1 SGHVS and CDR2 FQNEAQ. Trimming removed 5 bases from V and 1 base from J, with 8 bases in between. The CDR3 sequence: CASSHEWNTEAFF. Here the CDR3 DNA reads TGTGCCAGCAGCCATGAGTGGAACACTGAAGCTTTCTTT. Variable domain in full (rest from reference TRBV7-8 and TRBJ1-1): GAGVSQSPRYKVAKRGQDVALRCDPISGHVSLFWYQQALGQGPEFLTYFQNEAQLDKSGLPSDRFFAERPEGSVSTLKIQRTQQEDSAVYLCASSHEWNTEAFFGQGTRLTVV.

This clone was picked up one time. The V call is TRBV13, the J call TRBJ1-1; D is ambiguous. V was cut by 3 bases and J by 4 bases, with 18 bases left in between. Germline CDR1 and CDR2: PRHDT and FYEKMQ (reference sequence). The CDR3 covers 16 residues. CDR3 amino acids: CASSFSGSGGFTEAFF. The DNA for the CDR3 is TGTGCCAGCAGCTTCTCTGGGTCGGGAGGCTTCACTGAAGCTTTCTTT.

This clone is a singleton in its sample. The genes are TRBV7-3 and TRBJ2-5, with 10 bases lining up with TRBD2. Germline-derived CDR1 and CDR2 are SGHTA and FQGTGA. The V and J ends lost 2 bases and 5 bases, in that order; junction bases with no gene match: 5. The CDR3 sequence is 15 residues long. The CDR3 nucleotides are TGTGCCAGCAGCTTACTAGCGGGGGCCCAGGAGACCCAGTACTTC. Its translation: CASSLLAGAQETQYF.

The chain couples TRBV7-9 to TRBJ2-7; 9 bases match TRBD1. V was clipped by 1 base and J by 2 bases; unmatched bases: 3. The CDR3 loop spans 15 amino acids. Germline loops: CDR1 SEHNR, CDR2 FQNEAQ (reference sequence). CDR3 nucleotides: TGTGCCAGCAGCTTAGATGGGACAGGGACCTACGAGCAGTACTTC. Translating gives CASSLDGTGTYEQYF. The full variable domain, in which reference TRBV7-9 and TRBJ2-7 provide the parts outside the CDR3, is DTGVSQNPRHKITKRGQNVTFRCDPISEHNRLYWYRQTLGQGPEFLTYFQNEAQLEKSRLLSDRFSAERPKGSFSTLEIQRTEQGDSAMYLCASSLDGTGTYEQYFGPGTRLTVT.

This sequence joins TRBV18 and TRBJ2-5; D not certain. V was shortened by 0 bases and J by 4 bases, with 12 bases between the two germline ends. Germline V gives CDR1 KGHSH, CDR2 LQKENI. The CDR3 is 15 residues long. Here the CDR3 DNA reads TGTGCCAGCTCACCACCTTCGGGTAAAGGAGAGACCCAGTACTTC. Translated: CASSPPSGKGETQYF.

CDR3 protein: CASSSDRGLVTDTQYF. Here the CDR3 DNA reads TGTGCCAGCAGCTCGGACAGAGGACTAGTAACAGATACGCAGTATTTT. The chain joins TRBV7-9 to TRBJ2-3; perhaps TRBD2 as D (7 bases). V lost 4 bases and J lost 3, with 17 bases in between. In germline, CDR1 is SEHNR, CDR2 FQNEAQ (reference sequence). The length of the CDR3 is 16 residues.

The rearrangement uses TRBV5-1 and TRBJ1-4; D might be TRBD1 (5 bases). V dropped 5 bases and J dropped 7 bases, with 15 bases sitting between them. The CDR3 sequence is 14 residues long. Germline loops: CDR1 SGHRS, CDR2 YFSETQ. CDR3 nucleotide sequence: TGCGCCAGCAGGGAGGGGTATAGGGGTGAAAAACTGTTTTTT. This sequence encodes CASREGYRGEKLFF.

This clone appeared a single time. The V call is TRBV7-9, the J call TRBJ2-1, with 8 bases aligning to TRBD1. Trimming removed 5 bases from V and 9 bases from J; junction bases left unmatched: 3. Per the germline V gene, CDR1 is SEHNR and CDR2 is FQNEAQ (reference sequence). The length of the CDR3 is 12 residues. CDR3 sequence (DNA): TGTGCCAGCAGCAGGACAGGGCTTGAGCAGTTCTTC. This sequence encodes CASSRTGLEQFF.